These 4 T cell receptor beta chains came from one sample sequenced in a study of cytomegalovirus exposure and HLA in healthy donors. TCRdb's copy holds only in-frame clones and misses some; the assay was immunoSEQ multiplex PCR. Of some 79,000 clones in the sample, 85% to 95% were seen once. The source material was PBMCs. Receptors originate from a woman aged 18-29 years in good health and CMV-seropositive.

This clone was observed once. The V call is TRBV7-9, the J call TRBJ1-2; D is perhaps TRBD1 (5 bases). CDR1 SEHNR and CDR2 FQNEAQ come from the germline V gene (reference sequence). With 5 bases removed from V and 5 bases from J, the gap between germline ends came to 18 bases. There are 15 residues in the CDR3. The CDR3 DNA sequence: TGTGCCAGCAGCAACACTGGGGGGAAACGTTATGGCTACACCTTC. This translates into CASSNTGGKRYGYTF.

The rearrangement links TRBV27 to TRBJ2-1, with D possibly TRBD1 on 6 matching bases. This CDR3 has 13 amino acids. The V and J ends lost 6 bases and 6 bases respectively, with 12 bases between them. Germline V lookup: CDR1 MNHEY, CDR2 SMNVEV (reference sequence). The CDR3 loop reads CASSLEGGNEQFF. CDR3 bases: TGTGCCAGCAGCCTTGAAGGGGGCAATGAGCAGTTCTTC.

The rearrangement links TRBV19 to TRBJ2-7; D possibly corresponds to TRBD2 (5 bases). CDR3 size: 15 residues. The germline gives CDR1 LNHDA, CDR2 SQIVND (reference sequence). The V gene lost 4 bases and the J gene lost 2 bases, with 15 bases spanning the gap. CDR3 DNA: TGTGCCAGTAGTAGTGCGGGCTTTCCCACCTACGAGCAGTACTTC. It encodes CASSSAGFPTYEQYF.

This chain uses TRBV5-3 with TRBJ2-1; D possibly corresponds to TRBD1 (6 bases). TRBV5-3 qualifies as an ORF whose function is uncertain. The CDR3 runs to 15 residues. The V and J ends lost 3 bases and 4 bases respectively, with 14 bases between them. CDR3 in DNA: TGTGCCAGAAGCTCCCGGGACAAGGATTACAATGAGCAGTTCTTC. Protein sequence: CARSSRDKDYNEQFF.